The 4 T cell receptor beta chains given below trace back to one sample, sequenced in a study of cytomegalovirus exposure and HLA in healthy donors. The study ran its PCR with 60 Vbeta and 13 Jbeta primers. TCRdb's table, derived via immunoSEQ multiplex PCR, lists solely in-frame clones and lacks some. The profile shows 130,000 to 150,000 clones, 75% to 80% of them singletons. Specimen: PBMCs. These receptors were collected from a male donor in good health and CMV-seronegative.

This clone occurred a few times. The chain recombines TRBV29-1 with TRBJ1-1; 9 bases map to TRBD1. V was clipped by 6 bases and J by 4 bases; unmatched bases: 3. The CDR3 covers 12 residues. CDR1 is SQVTM, CDR2 ANQGSEA, per germline. CDR3 in amino acids: CSVAQGATEAFF. In DNA form, the CDR3 reads TGCAGCGTGGCACAGGGGGCCACTGAAGCTTTCTTT. The whole variable domain, filled in from reference TRBV29-1 and TRBJ1-1, reads SAVISQKPSRDICQRGTSLTIQCQVDSQVTMMFWYRQQPGQSLTLIATANQGSEATYESGFVIDKFPISRPNLTFSTLTVSNMSPEDSSIYLCSVAQGATEAFFGQGTRLTVV.

The V and J genes are TRBV29-1 and TRBJ2-5; TRBD2 is a possible D gene (5 bases). The CDR3 has 14 residues. Trimming pared 4 bases from V and 4 bases from J, leaving 16 bases between. Germline-derived CDR1 and CDR2 are SQVTM and ANQGSEA. This chain's CDR3 is CSVAKRRQRETQYF. DNA for the CDR3: TGCAGCGTTGCAAAGCGGCGGCAACGAGAGACCCAGTACTTC.

The rearrangement joins TRBV11-2 to TRBJ2-7, with 11 nucleotides matching TRBD2. With 5 bases clipped from V and 4 bases from J, the junction kept 4 bases outside the gene matches. Germline V gene data show CDR1 as SGHAT and CDR2 as FQNNGV. The CDR3 loop spans 14 amino acids. As DNA, the CDR3 is TGTGCCAGCAGCCACACTAGCGGGAGATACGAGCAGTACTTC. Amino acids: CASSHTSGRYEQYF.

The chain employs TRBV19 and TRBJ2-7, with unresolved D. V dropped 3 bases and J dropped 0 bases, with 30 bases sitting between them. This CDR3 region has 21 residues. CDR1 is LNHDA, CDR2 SQIVND, per germline (reference sequence). Here the CDR3 DNA reads TGTGCCAGTAGTATGAGTATCTGGAGTTACGTTGGAGAATCAAGCTCCTACGAGCAGTACTTC. This sequence encodes CASSMSIWSYVGESSSYEQYF. Full variable domain (outside the CDR3, taken from reference TRBV19 and TRBJ2-7): DGGITQSPKYLFRKEGQNVTLSCEQNLNHDAMYWYRQDPGQGLRLIYYSQIVNDFQKGDIAEGYSVSREKKESFPLTVTSAQKNPTAFYLCASSMSIWSYVGESSSYEQYFGPGTRLTVT.